The 14 T cell receptor beta chains presented below share a single source sample, sequenced in a study of identical twins (TCRdb year 2016). The method behind the library was 5' RACE. Sequencer: Illumina HiSeq 2000. TCRdb took the public reads, trimmed them with fastp at Q25, ran MiXCR for clone calling and kept in-frame beta chains. Rows matching on CDR3 protein sequence are summarized as one entry with the most common DNA and genes. This sample gives around 680,000 distinct CDR3 sequences in total; 8.5% to 9.5% of them show up just once. The leading ten clones occupy 0.8% to 1% of the sample. The same data also contributed to another study, on yellow fever vaccine responses in identical twins.

Input material: PBMCs. Receptors were obtained from a young woman in good health.

This clonotype showed up just a few times. The chain is built from TRBV12-3 or TRBV12-4 and TRBJ2-3; 7 bases are shared with TRBD2. This CDR3 region has 16 residues. Unmatched junction bases numbered 11, after V lost 6 bases and J lost 2 bases. The CDR3 sequence: CASSAPRAGYTDTQYF. In DNA form, the CDR3 reads TGTGCCAGCAGCGCCCCTCGAGCGGGGTACACAGATACGCAGTATTTT.

The V gene is TRBV7-2, the J gene TRBJ2-7, with D perhaps matching TRBD1 or TRBD2 (5 bases each). The V end was cut by 3 bases, the J end by 5 bases, with 8 bases between. The CDR3 is 12 residues long. The germline V gene has CDR1 SGHTA and CDR2 FQGNSA. CDR3 loop: CASSFEGNEQYF. The CDR3 DNA follows: TGTGCCAGCAGCTTTGAGGGGAACGAGCAGTACTTC.

The chain carries TRBV5-1 and TRBJ2-5; D is possibly TRBD2 (5 bases). The CDR3 is made up of 17 amino acids. Between the trimmed V and J ends, which lost 6 bases and 0 bases, there was a span of 21 bases. Germline CDR1 SGHRS, CDR2 YFSETQ. CDR3 sequence reads: CASNKLAADYYQETQYF. The CDR3 DNA follows: TGCGCCAGCAATAAACTTGCGGCAGACTACTACCAAGAGACCCAGTACTTC.

This clonotype was observed a few times. The chain uses TRBV12-3 or TRBV12-4 and TRBJ2-5; TRBD2 aligns across 7 bases. The V segment lost 7 bases and the J segment 5 bases; nucleotides outside the gene matches: 10. The CDR3 is 14 amino acids. The CDR3 nucleotides are TGTGCCAGCACCTCTATGGGGGGGTCGGAGACCCAGTACTTC. Its protein product is CASTSMGGSETQYF.

The V call is TRBV6-2 or TRBV6-3, the J call TRBJ2-1; possible D gene TRBD2, 6 bases. The CDR3 sequence is 17 residues long. Germline V gene sequence: CDR1 MNHEY, CDR2 SVGEGT. V was shortened by 2 bases and J by 2 bases, with 16 bases between the two germline ends. CDR3 nucleotides: TGTGCCAGCAGTTACGTAAGGGCGGGATATGCCTACAATGAGCAGTTCTTC. As protein: CASSYVRAGYAYNEQFF.

The genes are TRBV7-2 and TRBJ2-1, with 7 nucleotides matching TRBD1. This CDR3 is built from 16 residues. The germline V gene has CDR1 SGHTA and CDR2 FQGNSA. The junction had 13 bases not matched to a gene; V was cut back by 7 bases and J by 4 bases. The CDR3 spells CASTVDGTDLYNEQFF. The CDR3 nucleotides are TGTGCCAGCACCGTGGACGGGACAGACCTATACAATGAGCAGTTCTTC.

This clonotype showed up just a few times. The V gene is TRBV20-1, the J gene TRBJ2-1; no reliable D call. The CDR3 length is 14 residues. V lost 1 base and J 5 bases, leaving 12 bases between the germline ends. Germline-derived CDR1 and CDR2 are DFQATT and SNEGSKA (reference sequence). DNA for the CDR3: TGCAGTGCTAGAGGGGGAAGCGACGACAATGAGCAGTTCTTC. The encoded protein is CSARGGSDDNEQFF.

This sequence joins TRBV29-1 and TRBJ2-7, with 10 bases identical to TRBD2. Germline V gene sequence: CDR1 SQVTM, CDR2 ANQGSEA. Trimming removed 6 bases from V and 2 bases from J; junction bases left unmatched: 4. The CDR3 is made up of 13 amino acids. The CDR3 coding sequence is TGCAGCGTCGTGCTAGCGGGGGCCTACGAGCAGTACTTC. Residues: CSVVLAGAYEQYF.

This clonotype showed up many times. The gene calls are TRBV20-1 and TRBJ2-7; the D is unclear. Per the germline V gene, CDR1 is DFQATT and CDR2 is SNEGSKA (reference sequence). The CDR3 length is 15 residues. Trimming removed 3 bases at V and 0 bases at J, with 15 bases between. CDR3 region: CSARWSLRPSYEQYF. Here the CDR3 DNA reads TGCAGTGCTAGGTGGTCCCTCCGACCCTCCTACGAGCAGTACTTC.

This clonotype was recorded a few times. The rearrangement joins TRBV20-1 to TRBJ1-2, with unresolved D. V shed 3 bases and J shed 7 bases, with 6 bases lying between them. Germline values: CDR1 DFQATT, CDR2 SNEGSKA (reference sequence). The CDR3 totals 10 residues. Written as DNA, the CDR3 is TGCAGTGCTAGGGAGTTTGGCTACACCTTC. This translates into CSAREFGYTF.

Concerning this clonotype: A junction boundary mismatches the germline segment, possibly from a read error. The V call is TRBV12-3 or TRBV12-4, the J call TRBJ2-5, with 7 nucleotides matching TRBD1. The CDR3 loop spans 14 amino acids. In nucleotides, the CDR3 is TGTGCCAGCAGTCCGGAGAGGGGGCGAGAGACCCAGCACTTC. This codes for CASSPERGRETQHF.

This clonotype was counted ten times or more. V and J are TRBV3-1 and TRBJ2-2; possible D gene TRBD1, 6 bases. Germline CDR1 and CDR2: LGHDT and YNNKEL (reference sequence). V lost 1 base to trimming and J lost 4 bases, with 16 bases between them. CDR3 size: 17 residues. In DNA, the CDR3 is TGTGCCAGCAGCCAAGTGGTGGGGCAGGGGATCACCGGGGAGCTGTTTTTT. Encoded protein: CASSQVVGQGITGELFF.

This clonotype has ten or more counts. The chain links TRBV4-3 to TRBJ2-1; the D gene is possibly TRBD2 (6 bases). The CDR3 has 13 residues. Per the germline V gene, CDR1 is LGHNA and CDR2 is YSLEER. V lost 6 bases, J lost 5 bases, and 11 bases lay in between. The CDR3 nucleotides are TGCGCCAGCAGTACGGAGGGACACAATGAGCAGTTCTTC. Amino acids: CASSTEGHNEQFF.

This clonotype occurred many times. The chain recombines TRBV5-1 with TRBJ1-1, with D uncertain. The CDR3 has 14 amino acids. Germline V gene sequence: CDR1 SGHRS, CDR2 YFSETQ. Trimming removed 3 bases at V and 0 bases at J, with 9 bases between. The chain's CDR3 is CASSSGPMNTEAFF. In nucleotides, the CDR3 is TGCGCCAGCAGCTCTGGACCGATGAACACTGAAGCTTTCTTT.